One and the same sample provided the 2 T cell receptor beta chains below, sequenced in a study of Tregs in tolerant kidney transplant recipients. The method was immunoSEQ multiplex PCR; TCRdb's version includes in-frame clones alone and lacks a portion of them. The sample has under 35,000 clones. The sample here was CD8+ T cells from blood, taken before the transplant. Receptor source: a human donor who received a combined kidney and bone marrow transplant.

Points on this clone: Coverage ceases 3 residues before the CDR3 finishes, and the germline J gene fills in the end. The V call is TRBV29-1, the J call TRBJ1-4, with D tentatively TRBD1 (5 bases). CDR1 is SQVTM, CDR2 ANQGSEA, per germline. V lost 5 bases and J lost 4, with 26 bases in between. The CDR3 covers 18 residues. The CDR3 bases that were read are TGCAGCGTTACCCTGGTAGGGGACTTCATGATCGGTAATGAAAAA. It specifies CSVTLVGDFMIGNEK. The complete CDR3 sequence is CSVTLVGDFMIGNEKLFF.

Notes on this clone: The read comes to an end 3 residues before the CDR3 does, leaving the germline J gene to fill in the end. The rearrangement uses TRBV5-8 and TRBJ2-7; 11 bases are a match to TRBD1. The CDR3 sequence is 14 residues long. CDR1 and CDR2 (germline): SGHTS, YDEGEE. Trimming cost V 4 bases and J 5 bases; bases outside gene matches: 5. The sequenced CDR3 bases are TGTGCCAGCAGCAATCGGACAGGGGGCCACGAG. Protein product: CASSNRTGGHE. The entire CDR3 is CASSNRTGGHEQYF.